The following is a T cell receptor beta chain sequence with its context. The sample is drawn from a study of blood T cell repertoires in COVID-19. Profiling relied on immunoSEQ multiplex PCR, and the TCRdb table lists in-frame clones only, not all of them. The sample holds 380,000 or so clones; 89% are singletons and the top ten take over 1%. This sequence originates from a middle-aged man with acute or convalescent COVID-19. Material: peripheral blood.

The CDR3 here is CASSQASSYNSPLHF. DNA for the CDR3: TGCGCCAGCAGCCAAGCGAGCTCCTATAATTCACCCCTCCACTTT. The chain employs TRBV4-3 and TRBJ1-6, with no clear D. The V and J ends lost 1 base and 0 bases respectively, with 4 bases between them. Germline V gene data show CDR1 as LGHNA and CDR2 as YSLEER. This CDR3 has 15 residues.